This paragraph reports one TCR beta chain. Its antigen is still unknown. This sample stems from a study of shared clonotypes between healthy human individuals. Study observations and caveats: Naive subsets usually exceeded memory subsets in estimated richness. Rarefaction gave evidence that sorted-subset sequencing remained incomplete despite large depth. Sample collection involved blood only; tissue repertoires are likely different.

Investigators spread the genomic DNA of each subset evenly over several immunoSEQ plates. Measured with immunoSEQ multiplex PCR; TCRdb has only the in-frame clones, and not every one. Of over 2 million clones listed, around 93% are singletons. This CDR3 has 12 residues. V was pared by 4 bases and J by 1 base, with 7 bases between. The germline V gene encodes CDR1 SQVTM and CDR2 ANQGSEA. Sample: naive CD4+ T cells from PBMCs. The subset was: CD45RA+ positively selected. This TCR came from a man younger than 30 in good health. Some clones in this sample may be carry-over from other donors' samples. The rearrangement uses TRBV29-1 and TRBJ2-5; D not certain. CDR3 protein: CSVAPSQETQYF. The DNA of the CDR3 is TGCAGCGTTGCTCCCTCCCAAGAGACCCAGTACTTC. Looking up the rest from reference TRBV29-1 and TRBJ2-5 gives the full variable domain: SAVISQKPSRDICQRGTSLTIQCQVDSQVTMMFWYRQQPGQSLTLIATANQGSEATYESGFVIDKFPISRPNLTFSTLTVSNMSPEDSSIYLCSVAPSQETQYFGPGTRLLVL.